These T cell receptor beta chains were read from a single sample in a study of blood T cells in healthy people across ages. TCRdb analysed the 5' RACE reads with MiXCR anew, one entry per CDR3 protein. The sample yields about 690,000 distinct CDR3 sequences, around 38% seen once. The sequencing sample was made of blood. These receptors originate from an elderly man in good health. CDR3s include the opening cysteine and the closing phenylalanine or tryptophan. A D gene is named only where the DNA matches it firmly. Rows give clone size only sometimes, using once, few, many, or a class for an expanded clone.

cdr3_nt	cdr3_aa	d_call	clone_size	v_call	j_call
TGCGCCAGCAGCCAAGATGGACAGGGACCGTTCTACAATGAGCAGTTCTTC	CASSQDGQGPFYNEQFF	TRBD1	-	TRBV4-3	TRBJ2-1
TGTGCCAGCAGTCCCACTCAGACACTCACCGGGGAGCTGTTTTTT	CASSPTQTLTGELFF	-	-	TRBV6-2/TRBV6-3	TRBJ2-2
TGTGCCAGCAGCCCCTTAGGGGGCATGTCCTACGAGCTGTACTTC	CASSPLGGMSYELYF	TRBD1	-	TRBV6-2/TRBV6-3	TRBJ2-7
TGCGCCAGCAGCCGGGATTTCGACAGTAACTATGGCTACACCTTC	CASSRDFDSNYGYTF	-	-	TRBV5-1	TRBJ1-2
TGCGCCAGCAGCTTGGCCACTAGCGGGGGGGAGCGGACCTACGAGCAGTACTTC	CASSLATSGGERTYEQYF	TRBD2	many	TRBV5-1	TRBJ2-7
TGCAGTGCCACCGGGACTAGCGGGAAGCCCGAGCAGTACTTC	CSATGTSGKPEQYF	TRBD2	-	TRBV20-1	TRBJ2-7
TGCAGCGTTGCCTGGAGTGTCAAGGGGAGTCAGCCCCAGCATTTT	CSVAWSVKGSQPQHF	-	-	TRBV29-1	TRBJ1-5
TGTGCCAGCAGCGTAGGGACTAGCGGCTACAATGAGCAGTACTTC	CASSVGTSGYNEQYF	TRBD2	-	TRBV9	TRBJ2-7
TGTGCCAGCAGCTTAGTTATGACTAGCGGACACCATGAGCAGTTCTTC	CASSLVMTSGHHEQFF	TRBD2	-	TRBV7-2	TRBJ2-1
TGTGCCAGCAGCCCATCCCGGGGGGACTGGCAGTTCTTC	CASSPSRGDWQFF	TRBD2	-	TRBV7-3	TRBJ2-1
TGTGCCAGCAGTTACTCGACTGTAAATGGTTCACCCCTCCACTTT	CASSYSTVNGSPLHF	-	once	TRBV6-5	TRBJ1-6
TGTGCCAGCAGCTTACTAGCGGGGGAGATCAATGAGCAGTTCTTC	CASSLLAGEINEQFF	TRBD2	few	TRBV7-2	TRBJ2-1
TGCGCCAGCAGTGAGGCAGTCAGGGGTGGGTACGAGCAGTACTTC	CASSEAVRGGYEQYF	-	few	TRBV10-2	TRBJ2-7
TGCGCCAGCAGCCGACCCGGGACTACAGGCTACAATGAGCAGTTCTTC	CASSRPGTTGYNEQFF	TRBD2	-	TRBV5-1	TRBJ2-1
TGTGCCATCAGTGACCCCGACAGCCCCCTTTATTCGGCCCTCCACTTT	CAISDPDSPLYSALHF	-	once	TRBV10-3	TRBJ1-6
TGTGCCAGCAGCGCCCGGGACAGGGGGCGCGAAAATAGCAATCAGCCCCAGCATTTT	CASSARDRGRENSNQPQHF	TRBD1	-	TRBV7-2	TRBJ1-5
TGTGCCAGCAGCCCAAGGATTGGGAGCTACCAAGAGACCCAGTACTTC	CASSPRIGSYQETQYF	-	few	TRBV5-5	TRBJ2-5
TGCAGTGCTATTAATTCCGGGACTAGCGGTTATGAGCAGTACTTC	CSAINSGTSGYEQYF	TRBD2	-	TRBV20-1	TRBJ2-7
TGTGCCAGCAGCTTAGTACGGGACGAGCAGTACTTC	CASSLVRDEQYF	-	-	TRBV7-8	TRBJ2-7
TGTGCCAGCAGCCGAGACAGGGAGCCCTACAATGAGCAGTACTTC	CASSRDREPYNEQYF	TRBD1	-	TRBV11-1	TRBJ2-7
TGTGCCAGCAGCGGGGGGGGGCGCGGCAATCAGCCCCAGCATTTT	CASSGGGRGNQPQHF	-	once	TRBV7-9	TRBJ1-5
TGTGCCAGCAGCAAAGTCAGGACTAGCGGGCCCCAAGAGACCCAGTACTTC	CASSKVRTSGPQETQYF	-	many	TRBV21-1	TRBJ2-5
TGCGCCAGCAGTGGACTAGCCGCGGCGAATGAGCAGTTCTTC	CASSGLAAANEQFF	TRBD2	many	TRBV10-1	TRBJ2-1
TGCAGCGTTGTCCTCGGGACCGGTTCTAACTATGGCTACACCTTC	CSVVLGTGSNYGYTF	-	-	TRBV29-1	TRBJ1-2
TGCGCCAGCAGCTTTACGACTAGCGGGGGTTACGAGCAGTACTTC	CASSFTTSGGYEQYF	TRBD2	once	TRBV4-3	TRBJ2-7
TGTGCCAGCAGTTTGAGACAGGGTGATACGCAGTATTTT	CASSLRQGDTQYF	TRBD1	few	TRBV6-2/TRBV6-3	TRBJ2-3
TGTGCCAGCAGTGCCGGGACTAGCGGGGTCGAGCAGTACTTC	CASSAGTSGVEQYF	TRBD2	few	TRBV25-1	TRBJ2-7
TGTGCCAGCAGCTTACGGGGCAGGGGGTACAATGAGCAGTTCTTC	CASSLRGRGYNEQFF	TRBD1	few	TRBV7-6	TRBJ2-1
TGCAGTGCTGGGAAGGGACTAGCGGGAGAGCAGTACTTC	CSAGKGLAGEQYF	TRBD2	-	TRBV20-1	TRBJ2-5
TGTGCCAGCTCAACAGACAGGGGGCGGTCTTTTGAGCAGTTCTTC	CASSTDRGRSFEQFF	TRBD1	few	TRBV6-2/TRBV6-3	TRBJ2-1
TGCGCCAGCAGCCAAGGGGAGAATAGCAATCAGCCCCAGCATTTT	CASSQGENSNQPQHF	-	-	TRBV4-1	TRBJ1-5
TGTGCCACCAGTGATCGGCTCCCCGACACTCAAACTGGGGCCAACGTCCTGACTTTC	CATSDRLPDTQTGANVLTF	-	-	TRBV24-1	TRBJ2-6
TGTGCCACCAGTGATTTGGAGAGGACAGGGAATGATCAAGATACGCAGTATTTT	CATSDLERTGNDQDTQYF	TRBD1	-	TRBV24-1	TRBJ2-3
TGCAGTGCTAGTGGAGGACAGGGCCTCAATCAGCCCCAGCATTTT	CSASGGQGLNQPQHF	TRBD1	-	TRBV20-1	TRBJ1-5
TGTGCCAGCAGCCAGGGACAGCATCAGCCCCAGCATTTT	CASSQGQHQPQHF	TRBD1	-	TRBV11-2	TRBJ1-5
TGTGCCAGCAGCTTCGGGGCTGGGGCCAACGTCCTGACTTTC	CASSFGAGANVLTF	-	few	TRBV11-2	TRBJ2-6